The T cell receptor beta chain under discussion was sequenced for a study of blood T cell repertoires in COVID-19. Whole-study context: T cells, B-cell-depleted T cells, or PBMCs supplied cDNA or gDNA.

The germline CDR1 and CDR2 sequences are MGHDK and SYGVNS. V was pared by 3 bases and J by 8 bases, with 17 bases between. This CDR3 is built from 16 residues. The repertoire was sequenced with immunoSEQ multiplex PCR; TCRdb's copy has only in-frame clones and lacks some. Of around 68,000 clones listed, around 88% are singletons. The clonotype was recovered from a man between 35 and 55 years old with COVID-19, enrolled during active disease. This sequence joins TRBV25-1 and TRBJ1-6, with D possibly matching TRBD1 (6 bases). The specimen was peripheral blood. CDR3 sequence reads: CASSEPQGFPYSPLHF. The CDR3 DNA follows: TGTGCCAGCAGTGAGCCCCAGGGGTTCCCTTATTCACCCCTCCACTTT. Drawing the rest from reference TRBV25-1 and TRBJ1-6, the complete variable domain is EADIYQTPRYLVIGTGKKITLECSQTMGHDKMYWYQQDPGMELHLIHYSYGVNSTEKGDLSSESTVSRIRTEHFPLTLESARPSHTSQYLCASSEPQGFPYSPLHFGNGTRLTVT.